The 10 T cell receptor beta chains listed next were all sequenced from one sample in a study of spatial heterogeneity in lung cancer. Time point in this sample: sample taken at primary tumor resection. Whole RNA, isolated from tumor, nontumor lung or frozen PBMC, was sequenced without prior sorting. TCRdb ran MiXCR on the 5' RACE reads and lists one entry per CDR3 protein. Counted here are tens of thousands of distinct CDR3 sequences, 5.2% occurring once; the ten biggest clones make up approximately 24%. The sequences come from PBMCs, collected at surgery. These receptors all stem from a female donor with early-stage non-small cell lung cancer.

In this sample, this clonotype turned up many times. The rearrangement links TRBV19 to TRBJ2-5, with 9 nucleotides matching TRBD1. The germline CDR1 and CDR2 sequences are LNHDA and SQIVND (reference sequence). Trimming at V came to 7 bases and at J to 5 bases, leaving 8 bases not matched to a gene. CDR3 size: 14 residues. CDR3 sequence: CASKAGTGTETQYF. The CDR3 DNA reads TGTGCCAGTAAGGCCGGGACAGGGACCGAGACCCAGTACTTC.

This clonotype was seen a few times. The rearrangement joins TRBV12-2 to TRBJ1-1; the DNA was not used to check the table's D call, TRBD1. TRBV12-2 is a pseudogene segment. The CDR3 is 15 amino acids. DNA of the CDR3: TGTGCAAGTCGCTCGAGGACAGGGACGAACACTGAAGCTTTCTTT. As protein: CASRSRTGTNTEAFF.

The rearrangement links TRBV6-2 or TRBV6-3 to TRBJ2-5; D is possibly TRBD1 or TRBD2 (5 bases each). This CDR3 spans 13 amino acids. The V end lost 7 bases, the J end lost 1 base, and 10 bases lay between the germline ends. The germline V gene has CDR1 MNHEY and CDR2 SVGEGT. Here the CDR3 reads CASKGSTQETQYF. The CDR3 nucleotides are TGTGCCAGCAAGGGGAGCACCCAAGAGACCCAGTACTTC.

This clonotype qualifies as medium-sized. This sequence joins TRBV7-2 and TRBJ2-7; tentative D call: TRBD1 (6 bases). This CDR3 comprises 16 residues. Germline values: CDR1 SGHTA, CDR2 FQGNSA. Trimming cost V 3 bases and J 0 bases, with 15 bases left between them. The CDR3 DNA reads TGTGCCAGCAGCTTGCTCCAGTGGGACAACTCCTACGAGCAGTACTTC. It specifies CASSLLQWDNSYEQYF.

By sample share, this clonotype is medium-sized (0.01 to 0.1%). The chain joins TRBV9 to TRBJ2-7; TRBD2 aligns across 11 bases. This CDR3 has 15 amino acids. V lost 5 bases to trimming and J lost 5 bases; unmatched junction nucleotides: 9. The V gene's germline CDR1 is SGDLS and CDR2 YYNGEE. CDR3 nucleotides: TGTGCCAGCAGTTTTAACCCGGGACTAGCGGACGAGCAGTACTTC. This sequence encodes CASSFNPGLADEQYF.

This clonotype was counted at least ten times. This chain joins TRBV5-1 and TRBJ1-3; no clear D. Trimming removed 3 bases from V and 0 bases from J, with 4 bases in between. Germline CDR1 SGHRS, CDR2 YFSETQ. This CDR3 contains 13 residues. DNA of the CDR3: TGCGCCAGCAGCTCCTACTCTGGAAACACCATATATTTT. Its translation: CASSSYSGNTIYF.

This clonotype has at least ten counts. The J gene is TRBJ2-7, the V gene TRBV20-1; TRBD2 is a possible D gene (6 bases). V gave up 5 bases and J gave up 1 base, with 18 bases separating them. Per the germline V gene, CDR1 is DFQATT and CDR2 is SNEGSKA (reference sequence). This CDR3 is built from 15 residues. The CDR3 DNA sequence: TGCAGTGCTTCTGATGGCGGGGCCGTTTCCTACGAGCAGTACTTC. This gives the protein CSASDGGAVSYEQYF.

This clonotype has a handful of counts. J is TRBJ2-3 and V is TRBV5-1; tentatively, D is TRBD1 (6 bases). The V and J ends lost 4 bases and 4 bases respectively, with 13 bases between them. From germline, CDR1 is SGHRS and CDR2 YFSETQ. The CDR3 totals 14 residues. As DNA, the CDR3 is TGCGCCAGCAGCAGGATTGGGGGCCCAGATACGCAGTATTTT. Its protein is CASSRIGGPDTQYF.

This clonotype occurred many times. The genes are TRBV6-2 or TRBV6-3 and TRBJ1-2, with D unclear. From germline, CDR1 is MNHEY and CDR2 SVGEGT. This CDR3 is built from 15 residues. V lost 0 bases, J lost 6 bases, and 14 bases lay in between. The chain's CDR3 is CASSYSESFLHGYTF. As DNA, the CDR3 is TGTGCCAGCAGTTACTCCGAATCCTTTCTTCATGGCTACACCTTC.

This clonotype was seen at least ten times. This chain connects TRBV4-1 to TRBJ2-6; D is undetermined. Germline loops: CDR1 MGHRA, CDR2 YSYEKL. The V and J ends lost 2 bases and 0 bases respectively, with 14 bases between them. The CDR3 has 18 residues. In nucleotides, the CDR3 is TGCGCCAGCAGCCAATTGGATATGGGTTTCTCTGGGGCCAACGTCCTGACTTTC. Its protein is CASSQLDMGFSGANVLTF.